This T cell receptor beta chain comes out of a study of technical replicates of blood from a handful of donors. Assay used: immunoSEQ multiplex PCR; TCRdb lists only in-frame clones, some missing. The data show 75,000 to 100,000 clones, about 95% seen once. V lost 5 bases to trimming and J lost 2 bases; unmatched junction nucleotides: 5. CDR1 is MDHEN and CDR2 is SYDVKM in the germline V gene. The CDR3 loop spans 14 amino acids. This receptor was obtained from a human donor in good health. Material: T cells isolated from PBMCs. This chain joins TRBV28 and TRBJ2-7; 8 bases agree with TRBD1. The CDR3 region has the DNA TGTGCCAGCAGTACCTGGACAGGGACCTACGAGCAGTACTTC. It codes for CASSTWTGTYEQYF.